This section outlines one TCR beta chain sequence together with its context. This entry belongs to a study of blood T cell repertoires in COVID-19. Sequenced by immunoSEQ multiplex PCR; TCRdb stores in-frame clones only, minus some. The repertoire consists of over 95,000 clones, with 85% to 90% occurring once and the leading ten covering just over 5.5%. Trimming took off 5 bases at V and 8 bases at J, with 12 bases between the two ends. The CDR3 extends over 12 amino acids. Germline V CDR1 and CDR2: PRHDT, FYEKMQ (reference sequence). The sample was peripheral blood. The gene calls are TRBV13 and TRBJ1-1; possible D gene TRBD1, 6 bases. This clonotype originated in a woman in her fifties or sixties with COVID-19, enrolled during active disease. The chain's CDR3 is CASSRGQEEAFF. In nucleotides, the CDR3 is TGTGCCAGCAGCCGGGGACAAGAGGAAGCTTTCTTT.